This TCR beta chain is from a study of blood T cell repertoires in COVID-19. Germline V CDR1 and CDR2: MDHEN, SYDVKM. This CDR3 is 15 amino acids long. V lost 1 base and J lost 8, with 15 bases in between. Only in-frame clones appear in the TCRdb table, and some are missing; sequencing was by immunoSEQ multiplex PCR. The table has 110,000 to 150,000 clones, 65% to 85% seen once. The rearrangement joins TRBV28 to TRBJ2-1; the D gene is possibly TRBD1 (5 bases). Input material: peripheral blood. The receptor's source is a man aged 50-59 years with active or convalescent COVID-19. DNA of the CDR3: TGTGCCAGCAGTTTATCTAAGACAGCTGACGATGAGCAGTTCTTC. Residues: CASSLSKTADDEQFF.